One and the same sample provided the 3 T cell receptor beta chains below, sequenced in a study of blood T cell repertoires in COVID-19. Only in-frame clones appear in the TCRdb table, and some are missing; sequencing was by immunoSEQ multiplex PCR. Of about 80,000 clones listed, around 69% are singletons. Sequencing was carried out using peripheral blood. The source of these receptors is a man between 65 and 85 years old with active or convalescent COVID-19.

The chain couples TRBV30 to TRBJ2-1; D is undetermined. V lost 2 bases to trimming and J lost 6 bases, with 5 bases between them. Germline V CDR1 and CDR2: GTSNPN, SVGIG (reference sequence). The CDR3 consists of 11 residues. The CDR3 region has the DNA TGTGCCTGGAGTTTCCGCAATGAGCAGTTCTTC. Amino acids: CAWSFRNEQFF.

This chain connects TRBV7-8 to TRBJ1-1; D uncertain. V gave up 4 bases and J gave up 11 bases, with 14 bases separating them. Germline values: CDR1 SGHVS, CDR2 FQNEAQ. This CDR3 contains 12 residues. In nucleotides, the CDR3 is TGTGCCAGCAGCTCCCGCGGTGGCGTGGCTTTCTTT. It codes for CASSSRGGVAFF.

J is TRBJ1-6 and V is TRBV5-1; TRBD1 is a possible D gene (5 bases). The CDR3 is made up of 14 amino acids. Per the germline V gene, CDR1 is SGHRS and CDR2 is YFSETQ. Trimming shortened V by 0 bases and J by 7 bases, and 8 bases separated the two germline ends. The CDR3: CASSLGQLNSPLHF. For the CDR3, the DNA is TGCGCCAGCAGCTTGGGACAGTTGAATTCACCCCTCCACTTT.